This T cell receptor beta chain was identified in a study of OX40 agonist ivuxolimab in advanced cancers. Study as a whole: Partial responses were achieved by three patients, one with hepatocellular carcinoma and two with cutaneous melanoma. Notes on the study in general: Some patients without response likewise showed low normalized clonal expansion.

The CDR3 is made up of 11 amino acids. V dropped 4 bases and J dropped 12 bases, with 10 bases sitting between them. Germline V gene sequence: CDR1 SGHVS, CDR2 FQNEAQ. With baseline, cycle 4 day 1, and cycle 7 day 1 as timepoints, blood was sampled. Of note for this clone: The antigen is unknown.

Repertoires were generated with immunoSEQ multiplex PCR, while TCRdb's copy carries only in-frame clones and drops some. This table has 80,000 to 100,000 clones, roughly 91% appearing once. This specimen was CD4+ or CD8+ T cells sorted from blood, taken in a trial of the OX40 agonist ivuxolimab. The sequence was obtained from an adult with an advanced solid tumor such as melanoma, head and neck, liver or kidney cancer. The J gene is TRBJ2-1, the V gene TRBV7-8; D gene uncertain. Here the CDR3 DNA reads TGTGCCAGCAGCTCGCTCTCGGGGCAGTTCTTC. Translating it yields CASSSLSGQFF.